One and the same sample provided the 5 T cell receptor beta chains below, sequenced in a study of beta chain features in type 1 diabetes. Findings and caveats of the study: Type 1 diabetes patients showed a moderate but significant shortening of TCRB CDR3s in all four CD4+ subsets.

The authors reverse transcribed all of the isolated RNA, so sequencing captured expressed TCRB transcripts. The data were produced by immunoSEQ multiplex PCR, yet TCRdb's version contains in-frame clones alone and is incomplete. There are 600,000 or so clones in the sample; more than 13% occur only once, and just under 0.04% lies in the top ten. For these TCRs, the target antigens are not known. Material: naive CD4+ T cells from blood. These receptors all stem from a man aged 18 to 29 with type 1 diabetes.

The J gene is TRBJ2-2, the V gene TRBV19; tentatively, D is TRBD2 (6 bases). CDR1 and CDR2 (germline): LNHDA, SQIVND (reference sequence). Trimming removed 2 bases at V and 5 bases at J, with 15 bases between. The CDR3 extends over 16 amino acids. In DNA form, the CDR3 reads TGTGCCAGTAGTATAACCTGGGACTTCGCTACCGGGGAGCTGTTTTTT. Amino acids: CASSITWDFATGELFF.

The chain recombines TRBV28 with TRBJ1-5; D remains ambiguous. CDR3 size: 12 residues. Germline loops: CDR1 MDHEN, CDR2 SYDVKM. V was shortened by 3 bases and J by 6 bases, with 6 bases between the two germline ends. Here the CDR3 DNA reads TGTGCCAGCAGTTTTCCGGTTCAGCCCCAGCATTTT. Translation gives CASSFPVQPQHF.

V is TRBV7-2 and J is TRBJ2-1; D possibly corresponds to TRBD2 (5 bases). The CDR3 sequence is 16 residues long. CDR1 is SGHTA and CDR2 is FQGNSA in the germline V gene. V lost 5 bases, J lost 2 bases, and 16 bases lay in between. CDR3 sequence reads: CASSRGLPGAYNEQFF. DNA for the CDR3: TGTGCCAGCAGCCGAGGACTTCCCGGTGCCTACAATGAGCAGTTCTTC.

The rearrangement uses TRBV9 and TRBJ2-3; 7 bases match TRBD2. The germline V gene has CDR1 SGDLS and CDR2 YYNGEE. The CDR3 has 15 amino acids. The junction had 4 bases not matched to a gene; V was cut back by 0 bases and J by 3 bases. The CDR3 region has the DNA TGTGCCAGCAGCGTAGCGGGAGGCGTAACAGATACGCAGTATTTT. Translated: CASSVAGGVTDTQYF.

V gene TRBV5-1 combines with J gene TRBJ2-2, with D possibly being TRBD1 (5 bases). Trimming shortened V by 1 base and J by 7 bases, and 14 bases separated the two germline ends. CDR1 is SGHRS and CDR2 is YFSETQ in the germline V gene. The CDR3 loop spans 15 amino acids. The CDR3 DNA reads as TGCGCCAGCAGCTTGCAGGCAGGGTCCGACGGGGAGCTGTTTTTT. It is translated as CASSLQAGSDGELFF. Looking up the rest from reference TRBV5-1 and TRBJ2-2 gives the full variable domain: KAGVTQTPRYLIKTRGQQVTLSCSPISGHRSVSWYQQTPGQGLQFLFEYFSETQRNKGNFPGRFSGRQFSNSRSEMNVSTLELGDSALYLCASSLQAGSDGELFFGEGSRLTVL.